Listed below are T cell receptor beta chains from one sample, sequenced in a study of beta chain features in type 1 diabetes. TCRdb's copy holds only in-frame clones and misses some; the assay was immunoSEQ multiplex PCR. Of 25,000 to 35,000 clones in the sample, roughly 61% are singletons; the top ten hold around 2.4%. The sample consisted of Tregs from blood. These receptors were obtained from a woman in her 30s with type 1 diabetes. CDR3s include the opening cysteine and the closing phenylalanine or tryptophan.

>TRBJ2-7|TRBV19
CASSRGAGTFSYEQYF
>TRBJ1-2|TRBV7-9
CASSLQTGSAYYGYTF
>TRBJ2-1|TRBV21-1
CASIFPTSGLYNEQFF
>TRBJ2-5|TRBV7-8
CASSLDRETQYF
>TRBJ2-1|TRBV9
CASSAGTSGASYNEQFF
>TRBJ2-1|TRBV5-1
CASSSPGLAGVNEQFF
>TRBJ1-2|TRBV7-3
CASSVQGYEGYTF
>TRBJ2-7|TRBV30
CAWNLRGRSYEQYF
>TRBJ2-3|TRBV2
CASSGSTDTQYF
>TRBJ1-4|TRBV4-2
CASSQEKRGYEKLFF
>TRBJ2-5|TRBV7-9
CASSLGRLADQETQYF
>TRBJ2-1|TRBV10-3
CAISDSGDGGNEQFF